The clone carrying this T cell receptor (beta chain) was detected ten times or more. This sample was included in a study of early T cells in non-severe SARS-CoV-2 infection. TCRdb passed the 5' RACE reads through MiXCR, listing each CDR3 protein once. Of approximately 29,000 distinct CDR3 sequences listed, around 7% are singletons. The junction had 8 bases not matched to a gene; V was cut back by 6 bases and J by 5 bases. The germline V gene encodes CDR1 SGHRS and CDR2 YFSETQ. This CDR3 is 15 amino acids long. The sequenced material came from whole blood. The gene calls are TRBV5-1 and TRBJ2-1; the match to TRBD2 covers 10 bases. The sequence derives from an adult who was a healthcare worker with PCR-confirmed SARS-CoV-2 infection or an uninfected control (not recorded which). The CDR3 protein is CASTSGTSVNNEQFF. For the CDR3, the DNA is TGCGCCAGCACCTCCGGGACTAGCGTAAACAATGAGCAGTTCTTC. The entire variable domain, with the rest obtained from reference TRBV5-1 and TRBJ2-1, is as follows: KAGVTQTPRYLIKTRGQQVTLSCSPISGHRSVSWYQQTPGQGLQFLFEYFSETQRNKGNFPGRFSGRQFSNSRSEMNVSTLELGDSALYLCASTSGTSVNNEQFFGPGTRLTVL.